The clone carrying this T cell receptor beta chain was detected ten times or more. A read error is possible here, since a much larger clone lies one base away. Every patient had bone marrow sampled while the disease was active. The record originates from a study of read filtering for tumor transcriptome and immune sequencing. This library used roughly 430 ng RNA and molecular barcoded adaptors spanning alpha/delta and beta/gamma chains. One entry per CDR3 protein results from TCRdb running MiXCR on the reads. Of some 5,300 distinct CDR3 sequences in the sample, 20% were seen once. Sequencing was performed on a population of CD138-negative cells sorted from bone marrow. The clonotype comes from a donor aged 40 or older with multiple myeloma.

CDR3 sequence reads: CASSPGGTANEKRFF. Written as DNA, the CDR3 is TGTGCCAGCAGTCCCGGGGGGACAGCTAATGAAAAACGGTTTTTT. The chain uses TRBV28 and TRBJ1-4, with 7 bases aligning to TRBD1. The V gene's germline CDR1 is MDHEN and CDR2 SYDVKM. The CDR3 loop spans 15 amino acids.